This TCR beta chain is from a study of cytomegalovirus exposure and HLA in healthy donors. Study context: Of more than 350 genotyped donors, about 81% clustered with self-reported Caucasian donors.

Germline CDR1 reads MNHEY; CDR2 reads SVGAGI. The CDR3 has 13 amino acids. Trimming took off 7 bases at V and 0 bases at J, with 9 bases between the two ends. Study-wide points: Across donors, most TCRs were seen rarely, yet some public ones were widespread.

A note on this clone: The antigen remains undetermined.

The PCR employed 60 Vbeta primers together with 13 Jbeta primers. Using immunoSEQ multiplex PCR, the repertoire was profiled, and TCRdb retains in-frame clones only, with some absent. The data hold about 150,000 clones, with 60% to 80% observed a single time. The sequence came from a male donor in good health and CMV-seronegative. The sample taken for sequencing was PBMCs. The chain recombines TRBV6-5 with TRBJ1-1; D perhaps matches TRBD1 (5 bases). In DNA, the CDR3 is TGTGCCAGCAAATTACAGGTGAACACTGAAGCTTTCTTT. It is translated as CASKLQVNTEAFF.